This T cell receptor (beta chain) was captured in a study of blood T cells in healthy people across ages. Through a sample-barcoded 5' primer and a J-beta primer mix, a second PCR was run for about 7 to 12 cycles. One entry per CDR3 protein, called by TCRdb with MiXCR from the 5' RACE reads. The repertoire has some 800,000 distinct CDR3 sequences, about 25% of them found once; the top ten carry under 4%. Trimming at V came to 6 bases and at J to 7 bases, leaving 9 bases not matched to a gene. The V gene's germline CDR1 is DFQATT and CDR2 SNEGSKA (reference sequence). The CDR3 has 13 residues. This same sample was also taken into another study, of T cells of mothers and their children.

V and J are TRBV20-1 and TRBJ1-5, with 7 bases identical to TRBD1. Sample: blood. The TCR comes from a boy aged 5-17 years in good health. CDR3 sequence: CSAQRGLKQPQHF. In DNA, the CDR3 is TGCAGTGCACAGAGGGGGCTGAAACAGCCCCAGCATTTT.